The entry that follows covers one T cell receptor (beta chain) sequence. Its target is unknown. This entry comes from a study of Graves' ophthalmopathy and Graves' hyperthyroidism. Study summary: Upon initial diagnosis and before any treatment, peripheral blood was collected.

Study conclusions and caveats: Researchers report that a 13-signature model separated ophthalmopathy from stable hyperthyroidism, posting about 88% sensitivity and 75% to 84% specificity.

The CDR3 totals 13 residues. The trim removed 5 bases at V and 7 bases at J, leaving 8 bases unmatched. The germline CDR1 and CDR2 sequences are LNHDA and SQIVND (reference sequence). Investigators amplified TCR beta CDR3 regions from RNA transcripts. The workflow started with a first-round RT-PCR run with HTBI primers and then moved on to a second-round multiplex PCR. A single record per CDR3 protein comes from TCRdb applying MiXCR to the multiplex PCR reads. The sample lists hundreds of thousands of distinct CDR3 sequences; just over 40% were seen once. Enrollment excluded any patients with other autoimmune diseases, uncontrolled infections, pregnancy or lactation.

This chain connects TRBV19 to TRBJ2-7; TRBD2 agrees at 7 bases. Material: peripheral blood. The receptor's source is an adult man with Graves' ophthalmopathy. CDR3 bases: TGTGCCAGTAGTGCATACGAGGGAGGGGAGCAGTACTTC. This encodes CASSAYEGGEQYF. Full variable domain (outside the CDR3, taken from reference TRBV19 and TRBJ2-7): DGGITQSPKYLFRKEGQNVTLSCEQNLNHDAMYWYRQDPGQGLRLIYYSQIVNDFQKGDIAEGYSVSREKKESFPLTVTSAQKNPTAFYLCASSAYEGGEQYFGPGTRLTVT.